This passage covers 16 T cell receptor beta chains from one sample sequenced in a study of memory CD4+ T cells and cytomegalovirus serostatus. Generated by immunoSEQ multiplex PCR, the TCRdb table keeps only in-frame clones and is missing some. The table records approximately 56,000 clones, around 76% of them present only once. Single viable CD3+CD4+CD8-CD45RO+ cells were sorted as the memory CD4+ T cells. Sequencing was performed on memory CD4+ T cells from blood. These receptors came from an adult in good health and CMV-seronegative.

The CDR3 is CASSLADRAGNTIYF. In nucleotides, the CDR3 is TGTGCCAGCAGCTTGGCTGACAGGGCTGGAAACACCATATATTTT. This chain joins TRBV5-6 and TRBJ1-3; TRBD1 aligns across 7 bases. The CDR3 is 15 residues long. Germline V gene lookup returns CDR1 SGHDT and CDR2 YYEEEE. Losses at the gene ends were 0 bases for V and 2 bases for J; bases not matched to a gene: 2.

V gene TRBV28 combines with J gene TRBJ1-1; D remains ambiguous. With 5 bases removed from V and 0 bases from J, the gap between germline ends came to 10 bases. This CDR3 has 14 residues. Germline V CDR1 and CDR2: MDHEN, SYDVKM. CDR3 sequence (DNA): TGTGCCAGCAGTGTCCCCCTCATGAACACTGAAGCTTTCTTT. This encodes CASSVPLMNTEAFF.

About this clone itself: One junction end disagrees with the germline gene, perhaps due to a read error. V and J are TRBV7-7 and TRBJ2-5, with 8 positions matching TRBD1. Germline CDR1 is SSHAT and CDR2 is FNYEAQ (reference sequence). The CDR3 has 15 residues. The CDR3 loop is CASSSSNRGRGTQYF. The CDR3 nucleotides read TGTGCTAGCAGCTCTTCTAACAGGGGGAGAGGGACCCAGTACTTC.

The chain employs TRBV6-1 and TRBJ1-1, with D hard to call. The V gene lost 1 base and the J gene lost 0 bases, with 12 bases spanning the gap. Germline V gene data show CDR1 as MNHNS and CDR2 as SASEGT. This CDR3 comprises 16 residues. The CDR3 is CASSEGGVRMNTEAFF. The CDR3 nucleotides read TGTGCCAGCAGTGAAGGTGGGGTGAGAATGAACACTGAAGCTTTCTTT.

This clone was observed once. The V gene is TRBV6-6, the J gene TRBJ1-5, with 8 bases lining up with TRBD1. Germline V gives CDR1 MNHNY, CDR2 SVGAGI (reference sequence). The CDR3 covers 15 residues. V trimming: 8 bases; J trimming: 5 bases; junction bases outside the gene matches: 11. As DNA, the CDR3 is TGTGCCAGCGGGAAACAGGGGGTGGGCGATCAGCCCCAGCATTTT. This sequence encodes CASGKQGVGDQPQHF.

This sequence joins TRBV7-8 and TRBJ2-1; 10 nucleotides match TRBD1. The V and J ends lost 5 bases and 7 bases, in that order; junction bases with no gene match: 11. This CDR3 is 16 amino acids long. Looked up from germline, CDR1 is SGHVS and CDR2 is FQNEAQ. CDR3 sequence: CASSQKDRGRLNEQFF. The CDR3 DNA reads TGTGCCAGCAGCCAAAAAGACAGGGGGCGCCTTAATGAGCAGTTCTTC.

Here the CDR3 DNA reads TGTGCCAGCAGTCAGGCGGGTCCCCAACGGAACATTCAGTACTTC. Its protein is CASSQAGPQRNIQYF. The V and J genes are TRBV28 and TRBJ2-4; tentatively, D is TRBD2 (5 bases). V gave up 5 bases and J gave up 7 bases, with 18 bases separating them. The CDR3 extends over 15 amino acids. Germline lookup yields CDR1 MDHEN and CDR2 SYDVKM.

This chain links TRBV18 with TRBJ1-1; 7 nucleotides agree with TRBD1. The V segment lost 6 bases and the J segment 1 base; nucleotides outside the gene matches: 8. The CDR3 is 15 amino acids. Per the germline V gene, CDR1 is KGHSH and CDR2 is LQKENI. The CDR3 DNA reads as TGTGCCAGCTCTCCAGGGGGGCAGCGGAACACTGAAGCTTTCTTT. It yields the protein CASSPGGQRNTEAFF.

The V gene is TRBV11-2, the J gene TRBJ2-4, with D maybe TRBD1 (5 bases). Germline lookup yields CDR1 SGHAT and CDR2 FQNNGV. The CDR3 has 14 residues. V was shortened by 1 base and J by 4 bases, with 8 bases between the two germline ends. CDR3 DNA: TGTGCCAGCAGCTTAGCAGGGTCAAAAAACATTCAGTACTTC. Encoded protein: CASSLAGSKNIQYF.

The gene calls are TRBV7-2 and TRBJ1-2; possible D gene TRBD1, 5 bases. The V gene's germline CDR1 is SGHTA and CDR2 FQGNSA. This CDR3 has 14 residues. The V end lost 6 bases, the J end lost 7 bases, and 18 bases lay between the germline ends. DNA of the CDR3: TGTGCCAGCAGACCGACCAACGGGGGATCTGGCTACACCTTC. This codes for CASRPTNGGSGYTF.

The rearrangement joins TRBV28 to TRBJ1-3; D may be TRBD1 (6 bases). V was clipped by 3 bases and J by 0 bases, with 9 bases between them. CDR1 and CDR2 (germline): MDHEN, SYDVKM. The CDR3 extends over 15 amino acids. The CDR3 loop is CASSLGGLSGNTIYF. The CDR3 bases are TGTGCCAGCAGTTTGGGGGGGCTCTCTGGAAACACCATATATTTT.

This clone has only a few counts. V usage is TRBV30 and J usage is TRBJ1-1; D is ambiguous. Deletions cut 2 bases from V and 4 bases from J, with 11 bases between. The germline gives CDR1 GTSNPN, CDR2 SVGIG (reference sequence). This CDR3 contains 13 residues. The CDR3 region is CAWSQTSGTEAFF. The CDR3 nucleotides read TGTGCCTGGAGTCAGACGTCGGGCACTGAAGCTTTCTTT.

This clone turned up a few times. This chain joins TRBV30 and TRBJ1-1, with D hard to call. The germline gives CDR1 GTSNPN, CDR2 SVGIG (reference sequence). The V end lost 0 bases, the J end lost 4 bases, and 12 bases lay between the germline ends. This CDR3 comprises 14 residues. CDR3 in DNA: TGTGCCTGGAGTGTAGGAGGGAGGCGCACTGAAGCTTTCTTT. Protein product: CAWSVGGRRTEAFF.

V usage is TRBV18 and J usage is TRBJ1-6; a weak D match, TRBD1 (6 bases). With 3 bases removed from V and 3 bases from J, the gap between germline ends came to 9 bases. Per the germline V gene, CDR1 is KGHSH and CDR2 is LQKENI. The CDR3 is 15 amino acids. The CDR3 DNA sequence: TGTGCCAGCTCACCTGGGACAAACTATAATTCACCCCTCCACTTT. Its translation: CASSPGTNYNSPLHF. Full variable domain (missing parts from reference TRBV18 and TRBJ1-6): NAGVMQNPRHLVRRRGQEARLRCSPMKGHSHVYWYRQLPEEGLKFMVYLQKENIIDESGMPKERFSAEFPKEGPSILRIQQVVRGDSAAYFCASSPGTNYNSPLHFGNGTRLTVT.

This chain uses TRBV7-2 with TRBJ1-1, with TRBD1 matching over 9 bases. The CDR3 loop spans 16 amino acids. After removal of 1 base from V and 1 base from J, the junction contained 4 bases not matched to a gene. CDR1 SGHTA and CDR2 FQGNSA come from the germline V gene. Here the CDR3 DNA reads TGTGCCAGCAGCTTAGTAACAGGGGGCCGGAACACTGAAGCTTTCTTT. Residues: CASSLVTGGRNTEAFF.

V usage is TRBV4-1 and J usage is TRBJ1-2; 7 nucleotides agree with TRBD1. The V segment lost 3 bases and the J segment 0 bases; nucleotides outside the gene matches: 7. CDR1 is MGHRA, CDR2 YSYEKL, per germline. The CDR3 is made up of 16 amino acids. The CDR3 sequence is CASSHRGTDPNYGYTF. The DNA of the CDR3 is TGCGCCAGCAGCCATAGAGGGACAGACCCTAACTATGGCTACACCTTC.